This entry describes one T cell receptor beta chain. Its antigen target is currently unknown. No much larger clonotype is one base removed from it; base qualities were not supplied. These data come from a study of cytomegalovirus exposure and HLA in healthy donors (dated by TCRdb to about 2017). Study-level background: An earlier analysis of more than 550 of the donors reported about 300 Gb of sequence data and 95 million to 140 million unique TCR beta sequences obtained from about 179 million T cells. All discovery cohort repertoires had been generated on a single sequencing platform. The number of typed donors differed by locus: 629-630 for A, B, C, DRB1 and DQB1; some 500 for DQA1; roughly 600 for DPA1; and some 470 for DPB1. An earlier analysis of 587 of the donors used high-throughput TCR beta sequencing to judge whether each TCR beta V gene segment behaved as functional or pseudogenic. A later genetic analysis used genome-wide SNP genotypes for about 65% of the 666 donors, treating that subset as a discovery cohort. An early release that covered around 590 HLA-typed donors contained around 330 gigabases of sequencing data and 70 million to 100 million unique TCR sequences. Donor age, sex, ethnicity and CMV serostatus were compiled together with the repertoire data. On average, roughly 240,000 unique TCR beta nucleotide sequences were sequenced per donor among 398 genotyped donors of the cohort, with around 19% of those sequences being non-productive. The study was designed to test whether signatures of past pathogen exposure could be identified by cataloging public T cell receptors. Besides the first cohort of 550 to 750 subjects, a separate validation cohort made up of over 100 different subjects was used. Roughly 5 DR-DQ haplotypes were handled as single units for association and clustering, since linkage in the cohort was strong. High-throughput TCR immunosequencing, statistical association of individual TCRs with disease status, and machine learning were combined to predict cytomegalovirus infection status. HLA typing included class I and class II loci at four-digit resolution. Among the approximately 420 genotyped donors, around 81% belonged to the genetic ancestry cluster associated with self-reported Caucasian donors. A later analysis re-analyzed previously published TCR beta repertoires from roughly 600 donors and added high-resolution HLA genotyping to study TCR occurrence patterns. The study profiled the T cell repertoires of hundreds of subjects by immunosequencing and related them to cytomegalovirus serostatus. Rather than using new phenotypic data, the later analysis identified candidate immune exposures from TCR beta sequences and from how often those sequences occurred across donors. Points the paper makes about the study in general: The study gave a list of some 150 TCR beta chains associated with cytomegalovirus. For the cohort, immune exposure information was limited to CMV serostatus. The authors suggested that the approach could potentially be generalized to other disease states and immunological phenotypes. Because counts were too low, fewer than 20 rarely observed V segments, including chromosome 9 orphons, were excluded from the earlier analysis of around 640 of the donors. Roughly uniform sequencing depth across donors was assumed in presence/absence analyses, although this assumption may not hold. When HLA alleles, especially DR and DQ, strongly co-occurred, attributing TCR associations to individual alleles was difficult. Most TCR sequences were observed very rarely across donors, whereas some public TCRs were present in many individuals. A further reported finding was that TCR beta sequences accurately predicted the HLA-A and HLA-B alleles for most subjects in the first cohort. Specific HLA alleles were associated with 15,000 to 20,000 TCR beta sequences at a false discovery rate of 0.05 in a later analysis. A later analysis found that TCR association rates varied across HLA loci, with DRB1 alleles showing the most associated TCRs and HLA-C alleles the fewest. Three of the identified cytomegalovirus-associated TCR beta chains were confirmed in vitro to be specific for cytomegalovirus antigens. V-gene and J-gene trimming of TCR beta chains was associated with a missense DCLRE1C variant in a later genetic analysis, and the association was replicated in an independent cohort. Cytomegalovirus status was reported to be diagnosed by the classifier with high specificity and sensitivity in both the original and validation cohorts. In a later analysis, HLA-associated TCR beta chains showed more clonal expansion and lower generation probabilities than non-associated chains that were equally common. In a later analysis, several top co-occurrence clusters were reported to appear linked to parvovirus B19, influenza, CMV and Epstein-Barr virus. Because some donors lacked HLA typing at each locus, the association tests relied only on the typed subset. Linkage disequilibrium might explain the correlated functional status among segregating V segments, but an unknown experimental factor could not be ruled out. The 87-base-pair reads could not distinguish some IMGT-functional V segments, including TRBV6-2 and TRBV6-3, so those segments were excluded. Only TCR beta chains were sequenced in this cohort, and the absence of alpha or paired-chain data limited detectable features. In an earlier analysis of 500 to 650 of the donors, most TCR beta V segments appeared in productive rearrangements about 87% or about 30% of the time, broadly matching IMGT annotations. A cluster of highly shared sequence variants was judged likely to be a technical artifact of the sequencing pipeline. According to a later genetic analysis, donors in an Asian-associated ancestry cluster had fewer N-insertions in productive TCRs than the approximately 670-donor mean. Most CMV-associated TCR beta chains appeared to be HLA-restricted in a later analysis, and the HLA associations seemed to be driven largely by CMV exposure.

The method behind the library was the immunoSEQ multiplex PCR assay. For the multiplex PCR, a mixture combining 60 forward primers for TCR Vbeta segments and 13 reverse primers for TCR Jbeta segments was used. Amplification of the CDR3 region of rearranged TCR beta genes was performed with a multiplex PCR assay on genomic DNA. The amplified TCR beta libraries were sequenced on the Illumina HiSeq System as 87-base-pair reads. For the original study's pipeline: In a later analysis, roughly 80 million unique TCR beta chains were counted across the roughly 670 repertoires, and approximately 11 million of these chains were shared by at least two donors. Raw reads were error-corrected and collapsed into unique sequences with a nearest-neighbor algorithm that merged closely related sequences to remove PCR and sequencing errors. CDR3 sequences were aligned to IMGT reference sequences to assign V, D and J gene segments. For a sequence to be retained, at least a six-nucleotide match to both a V gene segment and a J gene segment was required. A rearrangement counted as productive if the CDR3 had no stop codons and remained in frame with V and J, and every other rearrangement counted as non-productive. Following IMGT convention, CDR3 was defined as the stretch from the second conserved V-encoded cysteine to the conserved J-encoded phenylalanine. In an earlier analysis of 587 of the donors, sequences lacking an unambiguous match to a single V gene segment were excluded. An earlier analysis of under 750 of the donors called V segments functional above 56.7% productive rearrangements and segregating when the between-donor standard deviation exceeded 5%. A statistical classification framework was developed to diagnose cytomegalovirus status using the catalog of TCR beta chain sequences. A later analysis assigned V and J genes by comparing TCR nucleotide sequences with IMGT/GENE-DB human TR gene sequences. The TCRdist pipeline was used in a later analysis to assign CDR3 sequences and most-parsimonious VDJ recombination scenarios. A later analysis defined each TCR beta chain by its CDR3 amino acid sequence plus V-gene family, and excluded reads lacking a unique V-gene family. A later analysis removed roughly 590 highly shared, low-generation-probability nucleotide sequences to deal with suspected cross-contamination and a sequencing artifact. For each public chain, a later analysis derived a clonal expansion index from normalized ranks of inferred template counts within each repertoire. Generation probabilities in a later analysis came from a VDJ recombination model fitted to out-of-frame rearrangements, and those results were checked against IGoR. In a later analysis, TCR-TCR, TCR-HLA and TCR-CMV co-occurrence was scored with hypergeometric tests, and a repertoire-size bias correction was applied to TCR pairs. A later analysis estimated false discovery rates by permuting HLA or CMV assignments 20 times. A later analysis grouped co-occurring TCRs with DBSCAN, adding TCRdist sequence similarity when clustering within HLA-allele-positive subsets. Repertoires with fewer than 30,000 or more than 120,000 public chains were left out of co-occurrence clustering, as were about 5 repertoires with anomalous nucleotide sharing. What TCRdb holds here is the immuneACCESS table cut down to in-frame rearrangements. Part of the clones is not present; checked against another copy, under half of the missing clones reflect an unresolved V gene, and the others are unexplained. The DNA gave D and trimming, while V, J and clone size come from that table. Within this sample are about 200,000 clones, with approximately 80% of them counted one time only. 1.7% of the sample is held by the ten biggest clonotypes.

For CDR1 and CDR2, the germline V gene lists SGHRS and YFSETQ. V and J lose 4 bases and 4 bases, and a span of 8 bases separates them. The cysteine opens and the phenylalanine closes a CDR3 of 12 amino acids. Only the CDR3 DNA stays, 36 bases, in frame from base 1. The cohort was made up of 500 to 800 healthy bone marrow donors. All cohort members were sampled while nominally healthy, although unrecorded immune exposures were likely present. The donor tested CMV seronegative and was one of the 352 seronegative cohort members. A peripheral blood sample was collected from each donor, and TCR beta sequencing was performed on peripheral blood mononuclear cells. Genomic DNA was extracted from the blood cell samples with the Qiagen DNeasy Blood Extraction Kit.

Sequencing was performed on PBMCs. The receptor was derived from a man aged 50-59 years in good health and CMV-seronegative. The chain employs TRBV5-1 and TRBJ2-5; a confident D gene designation cannot be given. The encoded CDR3 is CASSQVGETQYF. Here is the DNA: TGCGCCAGCAGCCAGGTAGGAGAGACCCAGTACTTC.